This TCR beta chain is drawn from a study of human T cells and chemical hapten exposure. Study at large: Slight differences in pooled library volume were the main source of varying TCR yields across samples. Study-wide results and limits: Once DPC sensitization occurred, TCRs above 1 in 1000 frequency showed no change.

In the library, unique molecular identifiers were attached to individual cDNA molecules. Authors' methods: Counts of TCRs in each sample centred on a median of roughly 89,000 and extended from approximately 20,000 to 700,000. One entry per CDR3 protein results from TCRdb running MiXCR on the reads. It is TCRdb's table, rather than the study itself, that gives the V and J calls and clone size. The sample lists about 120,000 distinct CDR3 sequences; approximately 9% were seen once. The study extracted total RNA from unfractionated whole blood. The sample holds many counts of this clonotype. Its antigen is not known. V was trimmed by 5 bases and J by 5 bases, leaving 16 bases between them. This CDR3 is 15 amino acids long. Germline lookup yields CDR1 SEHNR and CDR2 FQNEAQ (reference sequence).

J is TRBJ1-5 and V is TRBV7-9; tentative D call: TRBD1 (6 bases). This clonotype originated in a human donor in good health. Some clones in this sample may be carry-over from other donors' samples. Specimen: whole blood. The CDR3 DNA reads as TGTGCCAGCAGCCCCGGGGGCGGACAACATCAGCCCCAGCATTTT. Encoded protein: CASSPGGGQHQPQHF.